This is a list of T cell receptor beta chains from one sample in a study of blood T cell repertoires in COVID-19. Method: immunoSEQ multiplex PCR; TCRdb's copy keeps in-frame clones and lacks some. Counted here are about 310,000 clones, approximately 89% occurring once; the ten biggest clones make up roughly 7.1%. The sample was peripheral blood. These receptors were taken from a woman in her 50s who had recovered from COVID-19. CDR3s include the opening cysteine and the closing phenylalanine or tryptophan. D genes are given only for firm matches. A row's size may be missing; if present it is once, few, many or a size class.

>TRBV28|TRBD2|NA|TRBJ2-1
CASSFGGTIRDEQFF
TGTGCCAGCAGTTTTGGAGGGACTATCCGGGATGAGCAGTTCTTC
>TRBV7-2|TRBD1|once|TRBJ2-5
CASSQKGQGETQYF
TGTGCCAGCAGCCAGAAAGGACAGGGCGAGACCCAGTACTTC
>TRBV4-3|TRBD1|NA|TRBJ2-2
CASSQHHGQAHGAGELFF
TGCGCCAGCAGCCAACACCATGGACAGGCCCACGGGGCCGGGGAGCTGTTTTTT
>TRBV29-1|NA|few|TRBJ2-1
CSVEPFRGSYNEQFF
TGCAGCGTTGAGCCCTTCAGGGGCTCCTACAATGAGCAGTTCTTC
>TRBV10-3|TRBD1|NA|TRBJ2-4
CAISEPRGAKNIQYF
TGTGCCATCAGTGAACCCAGGGGGGCCAAAAACATTCAGTACTTC
>TRBV6-1|TRBD2|NA|TRBJ2-7
CASGGTSSYEQYF
TGTGCCAGCGGGGGGACTAGCTCCTACGAGCAGTACTTC
>TRBV5-1|TRBD1|NA|TRBJ2-7
CASSSGDSLYEQYF
TGCGCCAGCAGCTCCGGGGACAGTCTCTACGAGCAGTACTTC
>TRBV4-3|TRBD2|NA|TRBJ2-1
CASSRNAQGAGGPDEQFF
TGCGCCAGCAGCCGCAATGCGCAGGGAGCGGGGGGGCCCGATGAGCAGTTCTTC
>TRBV25-1|TRBD2|NA|TRBJ2-1
CASSSTRLAVDNEQFF
TGTGCCAGCAGCTCCACGAGGCTAGCGGTAGACAATGAGCAGTTCTTC
>TRBV10-3|TRBD2|NA|TRBJ2-1
CAIRESFVQTSGGNEQFF
TGTGCCATCAGGGAAAGTTTTGTTCAGACTAGCGGGGGAAATGAGCAGTTCTTC
>TRBV7-2|TRBD1|NA|TRBJ1-3
CASSRPRGPKASSGNTIYF
TGTGCCAGCAGCCGCCCCAGGGGGCCCAAAGCCTCCTCTGGAAACACCATATATTTT
>TRBV30|TRBD2|once|TRBJ2-1
CAWNRGGPYNEQFF
TGTGCCTGGAATCGGGGGGGCCCCTACAATGAGCAGTTCTTC
>TRBV6-6|TRBD1|NA|TRBJ1-1
CASSDGQGRTEAFF
TGTGCCAGCAGTGACGGACAGGGAAGAACTGAAGCTTTCTTT
>TRBV19|NA|once|TRBJ2-3
CASAMGGSTDTQYF
TGTGCCAGTGCCATGGGGGGAAGCACAGATACGCAGTATTTT
>TRBV18|TRBD1|NA|TRBJ2-2
CASSPPNGQGATGELFF
TGTGCCAGCTCACCTCCAAACGGACAGGGGGCGACCGGGGAGCTGTTTTTT
>TRBV5-1|NA|NA|TRBJ1-1
CASSPEPGNTEAFF
TGCGCCAGCAGCCCCGAGCCAGGGAACACTGAAGCTTTCTTT
>TRBV7-2|TRBD2|NA|TRBJ2-1
CASSLSLGLAGGEQFF
TGTGCCAGCAGCTTATCACTCGGACTAGCGGGAGGAGAGCAGTTCTTC
>TRBV28|NA|NA|TRBJ1-4
CASSVVATNEKLFF
TGTGCCAGCAGTGTCGTTGCAACTAATGAAAAACTGTTTTTT
>TRBV3-1/TRBV3-2|NA|once|TRBJ1-6
CASTGSSYNSPLHF
TGTGCCAGCACCGGGAGCTCCTATAATTCACCCCTCCACTTT
>TRBV6-2/TRBV6-3|NA|NA|TRBJ1-1
CASSFDWNTEAFF
TGTGCCAGCAGTTTCGACTGGAACACTGAAGCTTTCTTT